This T cell receptor beta chain comes out of a study of blood T cell repertoires in COVID-19. The wider study: Collection of acute and convalescent COVID-19 samples took place in the United States, Italy and Spain. In each case, the material was cDNA or gDNA derived from T cells, B-cell-depleted T cells, or PBMCs.

TCRdb's table, derived via immunoSEQ multiplex PCR, lists solely in-frame clones and lacks some. The sample gives about 310,000 clones, about nine tenths of which show up once; 1% is in the top ten. The CDR3 loop spans 17 amino acids. Germline CDR1 and CDR2: SGHTA and FQGTGA. Trimming cost V 2 bases and J 5 bases; bases outside gene matches: 11. The source of this sequence is a man aged 45-65 years with active or convalescent COVID-19. Sequencing used peripheral blood. The rearrangement joins TRBV7-3 to TRBJ2-7; 11 bases fit TRBD2. Here the CDR3 reads CASSLGVIAGGPDEQYF. In nucleotides, the CDR3 is TGTGCCAGCAGCTTAGGGGTCATAGCGGGAGGGCCCGACGAGCAGTACTTC.